These 21 T cell receptor beta chains came from one sample sequenced in a study of regulatory T cells in long-lasting Graves disease. Construction of the TCR beta libraries employed iRepertoire HTBI primers in conjunction with Arm-PCR of CDR3 regions. TCRdb recomputed calls from the multiplex PCR reads with MiXCR, one row per CDR3 protein. Of more than 300,000 distinct CDR3 sequences in the sample, around 15% were seen once. Time point denoted: newly diagnosed GD, antithyroid drugs for less than 3 months. The TCR library was made from RNA that had been extracted from PBMCs in TRIzol. These data also formed part of another study, on T cells in Graves' hyperthyroidism and ophthalmopathy.

The sequencing used peripheral blood mononuclear cells (PBMCs), collected at new diagnosis, from a patient treated with antithyroid drugs. The receptor source for this set is a woman under 30 with Graves disease.

The sample holds many counts of this clonotype. The chain uses TRBV2 and TRBJ2-3; D gene ambiguous. CDR1 and CDR2 (germline): SNHLY, FYNNEI. CDR3 length: 18 amino acids. Trimming stripped 6 bases from V and 0 bases from J, with 22 bases between. DNA for the CDR3: TGTGCCAGCAGCGGACCTAAGAGGAGCGCTCAAAGCACAGATACGCAGTATTTT. This encodes CASSGPKRSAQSTDTQYF.

This clonotype was seen many times. The chain joins TRBV10-3 to TRBJ2-1, with no clear D. This CDR3 is built from 13 residues. Trimming took 4 bases from V and 6 from J, leaving 10 bases between them. CDR1 ENHRY and CDR2 SYGVKD come from the germline V gene. CDR3 amino acids: CAISVRDSNEQFF. The CDR3 bases are TGTGCCATCAGTGTTAGGGATTCCAATGAGCAGTTCTTC.

The chain links TRBV4-2 to TRBJ2-7, with 8 bases that match TRBD2. This CDR3 has 15 amino acids. V lost 0 bases, J lost 6 bases, and 7 bases stayed unmatched. Germline V gene lookup returns CDR1 LGHNA and CDR2 YNFKEQ. This CDR3 is CASSQDLRGGREQYF. The CDR3 DNA follows: TGTGCCAGCAGCCAAGATTTACGGGGGGGACGCGAGCAGTACTTC.

This clonotype occurred many times. The chain uses TRBV6-1 and TRBJ2-6; D remains unclear. This CDR3 spans 17 amino acids. The V gene lost 8 bases and the J gene lost 0 bases, with 17 bases spanning the gap. CDR1 MNHNS and CDR2 SASEGT come from the germline V gene. Written as DNA, the CDR3 is TGTGCCAGCGACTGGGCCCCACCGACCTCTGGGGCCAACGTCCTGACTTTC. Residues: CASDWAPPTSGANVLTF.

Here the CDR3 reads CASSRTDSYEQYF. In nucleotides, the CDR3 is TGTGCCAGCAGCCGGACGGACTCCTACGAGCAGTACTTC. V gene TRBV11-2 combines with J gene TRBJ2-7; D is uncertain. This CDR3 spans 13 amino acids. Trimming removed 5 bases at V and 0 bases at J, with 8 bases between. The germline gives CDR1 SGHAT, CDR2 FQNNGV.

This clonotype was observed many times. This rearrangement joins TRBV4-1 to TRBJ1-1; D remains ambiguous. This CDR3 region has 13 residues. From germline, CDR1 is MGHRA and CDR2 YSYEKL. V was shortened by 4 bases and J by 1 base, with 7 bases between the two germline ends. This chain's CDR3 is CASSPYTNTEAFF. The CDR3 bases are TGCGCCAGCAGCCCCTACACGAACACTGAAGCTTTCTTT.

This clonotype appeared a few times. The chain uses TRBV2 and TRBJ2-5; D is uncertain. Germline V gene lookup returns CDR1 SNHLY and CDR2 FYNNEI. The CDR3 covers 11 residues. Trimming took 7 bases from V and 5 from J, leaving 8 bases between them. DNA of the CDR3: TGTGCCAGCAAAGAGTCGGAGACCCAGTACTTC. Encoded protein: CASKESETQYF.

This clonotype has a count of ten or more. The chain links TRBV18 to TRBJ2-7; the D call may be TRBD1 or TRBD2 (5 bases each). Trimming took off 2 bases at V and 0 bases at J, with 14 bases between the two ends. CDR1 and CDR2 (germline): KGHSH, LQKENI. The CDR3 runs 16 residues. The CDR3 loop reads CASSPVGTLYSYEQYF. The DNA of the CDR3 is TGTGCCAGCTCACCAGTGGGGACGCTCTACTCCTACGAGCAGTACTTC.

In this sample, this clonotype turned up a few times. The chain combines TRBV10-1 with TRBJ1-4, with D uncertain. The CDR3 has 14 residues. The germline gives CDR1 WNHNN, CDR2 SYGVQD (reference sequence). Trimming shortened V by 4 bases and J by 7 bases, and 13 bases separated the two germline ends. The CDR3 nucleotides read TGCGCCAGCAGTGCCACGAAAGGGAGTGAAAAACTGTTTTTT. Its protein product is CASSATKGSEKLFF.

This clonotype was observed at least ten times. This sequence joins TRBV6-2 or TRBV6-3 and TRBJ2-1; 7 bases fit TRBD2. J gave up 7 bases and V 5 bases, and 11 bases lay outside the gene matches. In germline, CDR1 is MNHEY, CDR2 SVGEGT. This CDR3 is 15 amino acids long. The CDR3 region is CASSNLAGDRNEQFF. The CDR3 nucleotides read TGTGCCAGCAGTAACTTGGCGGGAGATAGGAATGAGCAGTTCTTC.

This chain uses TRBV6-5 with TRBJ2-7; 15 bases are a match to TRBD2. This CDR3 comprises 18 residues. The V segment lost 2 bases and the J segment 4 bases; nucleotides outside the gene matches: 9. Per the germline V gene, CDR1 is MNHEY and CDR2 is SVGAGI. CDR3 loop: CASSYLALGLAGGYEQYF. In DNA form, the CDR3 reads TGTGCCAGCAGTTACCTCGCCCTGGGACTAGCGGGAGGATACGAGCAGTACTTC.

This clonotype was detected many times. The chain employs TRBV28 and TRBJ1-1; TRBD1 matches at 7 bases. CDR3 size: 14 residues. In germline, CDR1 is MDHEN, CDR2 SYDVKM. With 4 bases clipped from V and 7 bases from J, the junction kept 9 bases outside the gene matches. CDR3 DNA sequence: TGTGCCAGCAGTTCCCCCCGGACAGGCGATGAAGCTTTCTTT. Translation gives CASSSPRTGDEAFF. Full variable domain (outside the CDR3, taken from reference TRBV28 and TRBJ1-1): DVKVTQSSRYLVKRTGEKVFLECVQDMDHENMFWYRQDPGLGLRLIYFSYDVKMKEKGDIPEGYSVSREKKERFSLILESASTNQTSMYLCASSSPRTGDEAFFGQGTRLTVV.

This clonotype was observed at least ten times. V is TRBV2 and J is TRBJ2-1; D gene uncertain. The ends were cut back, 5 bases at V and 0 bases at J, with 17 bases in the middle. Germline assignment: CDR1 SNHLY and CDR2 FYNNEI. CDR3 size: 17 residues. The CDR3 protein is CASSPRPPQSSYNEQFF. Here the CDR3 DNA reads TGTGCCAGCAGTCCTCGCCCCCCTCAGAGCTCCTACAATGAGCAGTTCTTC. Full variable domain (missing parts from reference TRBV2 and TRBJ2-1): EPEVTQTPSHQVTQMGQEVILRCVPISNHLYFYWYRQILGQKVEFLVSFYNNEISEKSEIFDDQFSVERPDGSNFTLKIRSTKLEDSAMYFCASSPRPPQSSYNEQFFGPGTRLTVL.

This clonotype was seen only a few times. The V and J genes are TRBV6-1 and TRBJ1-5; TRBD1 agrees at 9 bases. Trimming took 6 bases from V and 4 from J; bases not matched to a gene: 7. The CDR3 spans 15 residues. Germline V gene lookup returns CDR1 MNHNS and CDR2 SASEGT. Written as DNA, the CDR3 is TGTGCCAGCAGGTTGGACAGGGGTTTAAATCAGCCCCAGCATTTT. Amino acid sequence: CASRLDRGLNQPQHF.

This clonotype was observed at least ten times. The V gene is TRBV9, the J gene TRBJ2-1, with D perhaps TRBD1 (5 bases). CDR1 is SGDLS, CDR2 YYNGEE, per germline. The CDR3 runs to 12 residues. Between the trimmed V and J ends, which lost 0 bases and 12 bases, there was a span of 10 bases. The CDR3 DNA sequence: TGTGCCAGCAGCGTAGGTCAGGGCTGGCAGTTCTTC. Translated: CASSVGQGWQFF.

The chain joins TRBV12-3 or TRBV12-4 to TRBJ1-3, with 7 bases matching TRBD1. The CDR3 totals 13 residues. Unmatched junction bases numbered 4, after V lost 11 bases and J lost 0 bases. The CDR3 DNA sequence: TGTGCCGACAGGGAGAGCTCTGGAAACACCATATATTTT. Residues: CADRESSGNTIYF.

The table lists this clonotype with many counts. This chain links TRBV3-1 with TRBJ1-1; the D is unclear. V was clipped by 5 bases and J by 5 bases, with 9 bases between them. The CDR3 loop spans 12 amino acids. CDR1 and CDR2 (germline): LGHDT, YNNKEL (reference sequence). DNA of the CDR3: TGTGCCAGCAGCTTAGGGAGAACTGAAGCTTTCTTT. Translation gives CASSLGRTEAFF.

The V gene is TRBV5-6, the J gene TRBJ1-1; D possibly corresponds to TRBD1 (5 bases). The germline gives CDR1 SGHDT, CDR2 YYEEEE. V lost 4 bases and J 4 bases, leaving 17 bases between the germline ends. CDR3 length: 15 residues. CDR3 sequence reads: CASSPGAGSFTEAFF. The CDR3 DNA is TGTGCCAGCAGCCCCGGGGCAGGTAGCTTCACTGAAGCTTTCTTT.

Only a few counts were recorded for this clonotype. The chain joins TRBV5-1 to TRBJ2-6; D is possibly TRBD1 or TRBD2 (6 bases each). Per the germline V gene, CDR1 is SGHRS and CDR2 is YFSETQ. The V end was cut by 4 bases, the J end by 4 bases, with 12 bases between. The CDR3 loop spans 15 amino acids. The CDR3 DNA is TGCGCCAGCAGCGGAGGGGGGCTAGGGGCCAACGTCCTGACTTTC. Translating gives CASSGGGLGANVLTF.

This chain uses TRBV29-1 with TRBJ1-1; D gene ambiguous. Trimming cost V 1 base and J 4 bases, with 13 bases left between them. CDR3 length equals 14 residues. CDR1 and CDR2 from the germline V gene are SQVTM and ANQGSEA. The CDR3 here is CSVEGRFRGTEAFF. The CDR3, as DNA: TGCAGCGTTGAAGGGCGTTTCCGGGGCACTGAAGCTTTCTTT.

The chain employs TRBV4-1 and TRBJ1-2; 9 nucleotides line up with TRBD1. The CDR3 contains 14 residues. Trimming removed 5 bases from V and 8 bases from J; junction bases left unmatched: 9. CDR1 and CDR2 from the germline V gene are MGHRA and YSYEKL. In DNA form, the CDR3 reads TGCGCCAGCAGCTCCGAAGACAGGGGGAGCGGCTACACCTTC. This codes for CASSSEDRGSGYTF.